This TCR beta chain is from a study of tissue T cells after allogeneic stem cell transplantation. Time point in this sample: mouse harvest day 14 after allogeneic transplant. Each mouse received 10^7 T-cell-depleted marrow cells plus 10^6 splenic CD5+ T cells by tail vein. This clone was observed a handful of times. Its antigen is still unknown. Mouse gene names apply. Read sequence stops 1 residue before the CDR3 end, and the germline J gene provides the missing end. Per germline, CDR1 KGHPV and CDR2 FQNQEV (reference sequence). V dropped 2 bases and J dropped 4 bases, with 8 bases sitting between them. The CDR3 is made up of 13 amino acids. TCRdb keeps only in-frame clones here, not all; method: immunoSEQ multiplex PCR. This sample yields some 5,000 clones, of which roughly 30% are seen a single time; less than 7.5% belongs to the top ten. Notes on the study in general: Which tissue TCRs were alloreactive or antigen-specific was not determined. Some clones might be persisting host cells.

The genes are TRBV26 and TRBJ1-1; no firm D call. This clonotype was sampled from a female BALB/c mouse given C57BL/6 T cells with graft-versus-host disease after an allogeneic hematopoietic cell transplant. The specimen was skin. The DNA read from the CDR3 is TGTGCCAGCAGTCTGGGGGATTCCACAGAAGTCTTC. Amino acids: CASSLGDSTEVF. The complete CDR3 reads CASSLGDSTEVFF.